One and the same sample provided the 16 T cell receptor beta chains below, sequenced in a study of lung T cells in sarcoidosis with Löfgren's syndrome. TCRdb reanalysed the reads using MiXCR and keeps one entry per CDR3 protein. The profile shows around 60,000 distinct CDR3 sequences, around 20% of them singletons. The sequencing sample was made of CD4+ T cells from PBMCs. The receptors were gathered from a human donor with sarcoidosis (Löfgren's syndrome or another form), or a control subject (not recorded which).

Ten or more counts support this clonotype. This chain joins TRBV4-1 and TRBJ2-2, with 7 bases that match TRBD1. Germline V gene lookup returns CDR1 MGHRA and CDR2 YSYEKL. V lost 2 bases and J lost 5; bases outside the gene matches: 5. The CDR3 totals 15 residues. In DNA form, the CDR3 reads TGCGCCAGCAGCCAAACCGGGACAGAAACCGGGGAGCTGTTTTTT. Translated, it gives CASSQTGTETGELFF.

Ten or more counts support this clonotype. The genes are TRBV20-1 and TRBJ2-3; 8 bases map to TRBD2. Germline CDR1 DFQATT, CDR2 SNEGSKA (reference sequence). V shed 3 bases and J 3 bases; nucleotides not matched to a gene: 8. The CDR3 length is 15 residues. This chain's CDR3 is CSARNGRAPTDTQYF. The CDR3 coding sequence is TGCAGTGCTAGGAACGGGAGGGCCCCAACAGATACGCAGTATTTT.

This clonotype was recorded many times. The V gene is TRBV27, the J gene TRBJ2-1, with 8 bases identical to TRBD2. Trimming took 6 bases from V and 2 from J; bases not matched to a gene: 9. CDR3 length: 16 residues. The V gene's germline CDR1 is MNHEY and CDR2 SMNVEV (reference sequence). CDR3 nucleotides: TGTGCCAGCAGGTCCTCTTGGCGGGAGGCCTACAATGAGCAGTTCTTC. Protein: CASRSSWREAYNEQFF.

The table lists this clonotype with many counts. This rearrangement joins TRBV7-2 to TRBJ1-1; possible D gene TRBD1, 5 bases. The CDR3 loop spans 14 amino acids. Germline loops: CDR1 SGHTA, CDR2 FQGNSA. Trimming cost V 4 bases and J 3 bases, with 12 bases left between them. The chain's CDR3 is CASSWQGWDTEAFF. CDR3 nucleotides: TGTGCCAGCAGCTGGCAGGGCTGGGACACTGAAGCTTTCTTT.

The chain joins TRBV5-4 to TRBJ2-2; no clear D. The CDR3 loop spans 15 amino acids. Germline CDR1 reads SGHNT; CDR2 reads YYREEE (reference sequence). Trimming removed 4 bases at V and 0 bases at J, with 10 bases between. The CDR3 nucleotides are TGTGCCAGCAGCCCGACACCCGCGAACACCGGGGAGCTGTTTTTT. Translated: CASSPTPANTGELFF.

This clonotype has only a few counts. This sequence joins TRBV7-9 and TRBJ2-1; 8 bases fit TRBD2. V gave up 5 bases and J gave up 9 bases; unmatched junction bases: 15. The germline gives CDR1 SEHNR, CDR2 FQNEAQ (reference sequence). The CDR3 covers 16 residues. This CDR3 is CASSMGLELVVGEQFF. The DNA of the CDR3 is TGTGCCAGCAGCATGGGACTAGAATTAGTTGTTGGTGAGCAGTTCTTC.

This clonotype was seen ten or more times. The CDR3 coding sequence is TGTGCCAGCAGTTTCAGGGCGAACTATGGCTACACCTTC. Its translation is CASSFRANYGYTF. The V and J genes are TRBV27 and TRBJ1-2; possible D gene TRBD1, 5 bases. V lost 3 bases, J lost 2 bases, and 7 bases lay in between. The CDR3 extends over 13 amino acids. CDR1 is MNHEY and CDR2 is SMNVEV in the germline V gene (reference sequence).

Ten or more counts support this clonotype. The chain recombines TRBV2 with TRBJ1-2, with D tentatively TRBD1 (5 bases). V was pared by 4 bases and J by 2 bases, with 11 bases between. This CDR3 is 14 amino acids long. From germline, CDR1 is SNHLY and CDR2 FYNNEI. Written as DNA, the CDR3 is TGTGCCAGCAGTGGGCAGGGTTCGAACTATGGCTACACCTTC. This encodes CASSGQGSNYGYTF.

This clonotype showed up just a few times. This rearrangement joins TRBV20-1 to TRBJ2-3; 8 bases are shared with TRBD1. Germline-derived CDR1 and CDR2 are DFQATT and SNEGSKA (reference sequence). The length of the CDR3 is 16 residues. V lost 0 bases, J lost 2 bases, and 7 bases stayed unmatched. CDR3 bases: TGCAGTGCTAGAGACCAGGACAGGGTCCCCACAGATACGCAGTATTTT. Protein: CSARDQDRVPTDTQYF.

J is TRBJ2-3 and V is TRBV9, with TRBD1 identical over 9 bases. Germline trimming cut 2 bases from V and 5 bases from J; bases unmatched to any gene: 3. CDR1 SGDLS and CDR2 YYNGEE come from the germline V gene. There are 14 residues in the CDR3. CDR3 nucleotide sequence: TGTGCCAGCAGCGTCGACAGGGGGAGAGATACGCAGTATTTT. Protein: CASSVDRGRDTQYF.

The table lists this clonotype with many counts. J is TRBJ2-5 and V is TRBV2; tentative D call: TRBD2 (5 bases). This CDR3 comprises 14 residues. Germline V gene lookup returns CDR1 SNHLY and CDR2 FYNNEI. V was trimmed by 4 bases and J by 1 base, leaving 10 bases between them. CDR3 in DNA: TGTGCCAGCAGTGTATCGGGGTCCCAAGAGACCCAGTACTTC. Amino acid sequence: CASSVSGSQETQYF.

The sample holds a few counts of this clonotype. This chain joins TRBV7-2 and TRBJ1-5, with TRBD1 matching 8 bases. Germline trimming cut 4 bases from V and 4 bases from J; bases unmatched to any gene: 6. Germline CDR1 is SGHTA and CDR2 is FQGNSA. The CDR3 spans 15 residues. The CDR3 loop is CASSSDRGFNQPQHF. The CDR3 DNA is TGTGCCAGCAGCTCCGACAGGGGTTTTAATCAGCCCCAGCATTTT.

Ten or more counts support this clonotype. CDR3 coding DNA: TGTGCCAGCAATACCCCGCGGGGGCGCGAAAAACTGTTTTTT. Amino acids: CASNTPRGREKLFF. The chain recombines TRBV28 with TRBJ1-4, with D possibly matching TRBD1 (6 bases). Germline CDR1 and CDR2: MDHEN and SYDVKM. V was cut by 7 bases and J by 8 bases, with 17 bases left in between. The CDR3 sequence is 14 residues long.

The rearrangement links TRBV27 to TRBJ1-5; no reliable D call. With 8 bases removed from V and 6 bases from J, the gap between germline ends came to 14 bases. This CDR3 region has 13 residues. Per the germline V gene, CDR1 is MNHEY and CDR2 is SMNVEV (reference sequence). The CDR3 reads CASGYRAGQPQHF. CDR3 nucleotide sequence: TGTGCCAGCGGCTATAGGGCGGGTCAGCCCCAGCATTTT.

This clonotype was observed many times. V and J are TRBV6-1 and TRBJ1-2; D remains unclear. V was shortened by 5 bases and J by 1 base, with 5 bases between the two germline ends. The CDR3 is 12 amino acids. Germline CDR1 is MNHNS and CDR2 is SASEGT. The CDR3 DNA reads as TGTGCCAGCAGTCAGGTTAACTATGGCTACACCTTC. Its translation is CASSQVNYGYTF.

The sample holds many counts of this clonotype. The CDR3 coding sequence is TGTGCCAGCAGCTCAGGGGGGGCCGAGCAGTACTTC. Translation gives CASSSGGAEQYF. V is TRBV7-2 and J is TRBJ2-7, with D perhaps TRBD1 or TRBD2 (7 bases each). Germline V gene data show CDR1 as SGHTA and CDR2 as FQGNSA. V was trimmed by 4 bases and J by 6 bases, leaving 10 bases between them. CDR3 length: 12 amino acids. The full variable domain, with the rest looked up from reference TRBV7-2 and TRBJ2-7, is GAGVSQSPSNKVTEKGKDVELRCDPISGHTALYWYRQSLGQGLEFLIYFQGNSAPDKSGLPSDRFSAERTGGSVSTLTIQRTQQEDSAVYLCASSSGGAEQYFGPGTRLTVT.